This entry describes one T cell receptor beta chain. Its specificity is unknown. The CDR3 runs 16 residues. Trimming took 3 bases from V and 0 from J, leaving 13 bases between them. In germline, CDR1 is LNHDA, CDR2 SQIVND (reference sequence). ViraFEST expansion of antigen-specific CD4+ T cells with viral peptide pools preceded sequencing. A roughly ten-day culture period preceded the isolation of CD4+ T cells. By PCR, the person was confirmed to have had SARS-CoV-2 infection between March and December 2020. Each well held 1.5 million to 2.5 million PBMC cultured with about 10 ug/ml peptides and about 10 IU/ml IL-2. This specimen comes from a study of vaccination effects on CD4 cells after COVID-19. Study findings and constraints: Marked clonal contraction was seen late after vaccination (in both infection- and vaccine-induced clones).

The protocol was immunoSEQ multiplex PCR, while the TCRdb copy is restricted to in-frame clones and leaves out a portion. The sample shows about 70,000 clones, roughly two thirds of them seen only once. This specimen was CD4+ T cells from PBMCs cultured with HIV peptides, taken before COVID-19 vaccination. Subset meaning: HIV-1 Nef peptide pool negative control/reference culture. This chain links TRBV19 with TRBJ2-3; D gene unclear. This TCR came from a human donor who had a prior SARS-CoV-2 infection. Here the CDR3 DNA reads TGTGCCAGTAGTATTTGGCCCTATTTAAGCACAGATACGCAGTATTTT. Amino acid sequence: CASSIWPYLSTDTQYF.